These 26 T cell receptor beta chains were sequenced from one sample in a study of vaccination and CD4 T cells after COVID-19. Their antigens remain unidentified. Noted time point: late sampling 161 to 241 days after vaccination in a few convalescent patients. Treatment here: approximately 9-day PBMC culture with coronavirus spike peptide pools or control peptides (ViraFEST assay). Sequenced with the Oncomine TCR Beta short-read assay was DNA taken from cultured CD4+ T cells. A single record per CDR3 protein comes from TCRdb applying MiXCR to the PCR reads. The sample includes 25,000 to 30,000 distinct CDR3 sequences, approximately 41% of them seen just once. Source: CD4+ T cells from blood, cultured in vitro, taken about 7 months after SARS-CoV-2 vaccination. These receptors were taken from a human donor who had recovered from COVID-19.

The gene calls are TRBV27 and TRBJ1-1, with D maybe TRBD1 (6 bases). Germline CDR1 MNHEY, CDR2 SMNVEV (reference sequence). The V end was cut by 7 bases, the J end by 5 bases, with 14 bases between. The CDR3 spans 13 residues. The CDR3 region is CASTTRGRTEAFF. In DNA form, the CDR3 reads TGTGCCAGCACAACCAGGGGAAGGACTGAAGCTTTCTTT.

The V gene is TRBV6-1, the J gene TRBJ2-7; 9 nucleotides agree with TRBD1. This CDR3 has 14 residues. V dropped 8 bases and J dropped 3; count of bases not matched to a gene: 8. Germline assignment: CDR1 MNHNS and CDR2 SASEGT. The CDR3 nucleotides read TGTGCCAGCGGGGCGGGGACAGGGTACTACGAGCAGTACTTC. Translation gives CASGAGTGYYEQYF.

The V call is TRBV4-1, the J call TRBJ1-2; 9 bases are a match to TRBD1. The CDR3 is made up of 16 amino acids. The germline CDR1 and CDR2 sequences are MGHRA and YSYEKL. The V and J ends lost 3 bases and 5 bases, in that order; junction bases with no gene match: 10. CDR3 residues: CASSHHNLGQGYGYTF. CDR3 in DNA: TGCGCCAGCAGCCATCACAACCTAGGACAGGGGTATGGCTACACCTTC.

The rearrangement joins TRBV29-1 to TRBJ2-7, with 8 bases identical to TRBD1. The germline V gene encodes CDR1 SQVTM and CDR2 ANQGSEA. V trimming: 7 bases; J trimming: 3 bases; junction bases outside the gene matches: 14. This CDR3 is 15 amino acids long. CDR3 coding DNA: TGCAGCGCCCTTAAGCTCCGGGACAGGCACTACGAGCAGTACTTC. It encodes CSALKLRDRHYEQYF.

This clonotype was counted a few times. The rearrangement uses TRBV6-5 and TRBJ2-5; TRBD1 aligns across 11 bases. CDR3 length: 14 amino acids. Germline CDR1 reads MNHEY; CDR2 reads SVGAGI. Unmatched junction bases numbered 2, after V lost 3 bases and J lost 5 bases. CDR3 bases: TGTGCCAGCAGTTATTGGGACAGGGGGGAGACCCAGTACTTC. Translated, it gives CASSYWDRGETQYF.

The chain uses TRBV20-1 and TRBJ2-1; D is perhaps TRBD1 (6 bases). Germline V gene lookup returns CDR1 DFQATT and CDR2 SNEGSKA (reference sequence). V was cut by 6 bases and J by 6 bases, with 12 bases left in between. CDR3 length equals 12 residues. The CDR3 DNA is TGCAGTGCGCCCGGGACAACCAATGAGCAGTTCTTC. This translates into CSAPGTTNEQFF.

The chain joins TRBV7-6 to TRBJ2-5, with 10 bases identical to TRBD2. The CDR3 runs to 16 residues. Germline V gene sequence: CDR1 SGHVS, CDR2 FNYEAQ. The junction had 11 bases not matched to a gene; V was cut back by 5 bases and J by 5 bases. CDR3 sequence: CASSPSAGGEGETQYF. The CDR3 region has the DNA TGTGCCAGCAGCCCCTCAGCGGGAGGGGAGGGTGAGACCCAGTACTTC.

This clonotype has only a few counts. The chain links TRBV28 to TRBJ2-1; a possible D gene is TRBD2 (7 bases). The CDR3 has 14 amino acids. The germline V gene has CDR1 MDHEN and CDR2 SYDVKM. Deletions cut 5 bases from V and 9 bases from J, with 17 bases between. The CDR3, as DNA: TGTGCCAGCAGTCCTCTAGGGGGGGGGATTGAGCAGTTCTTC. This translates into CASSPLGGGIEQFF.

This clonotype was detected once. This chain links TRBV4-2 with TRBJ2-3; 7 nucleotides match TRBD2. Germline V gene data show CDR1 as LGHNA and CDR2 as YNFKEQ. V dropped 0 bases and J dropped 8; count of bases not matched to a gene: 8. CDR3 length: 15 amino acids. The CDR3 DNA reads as TGTGCCAGCAGCCAAGAGGGCGGGAGAGAGGCTACGCAGTATTTT. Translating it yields CASSQEGGREATQYF.

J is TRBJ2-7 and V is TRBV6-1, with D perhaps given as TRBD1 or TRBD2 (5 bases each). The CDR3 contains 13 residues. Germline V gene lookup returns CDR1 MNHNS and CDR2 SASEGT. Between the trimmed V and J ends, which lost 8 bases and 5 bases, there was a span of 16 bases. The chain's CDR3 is CASRDGRNHEQYF. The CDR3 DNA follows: TGTGCCAGCCGGGACGGAAGGAATCACGAGCAGTACTTC.

The CDR3 is CASSLFVGSETQYF. CDR3 coding DNA: TGTGCCAGCAGCTTGTTTGTGGGTAGTGAGACCCAGTACTTC. V gene TRBV5-5 combines with J gene TRBJ2-5; D remains ambiguous. This CDR3 comprises 14 residues. With 1 base removed from V and 5 bases from J, the gap between germline ends came to 12 bases. In germline, CDR1 is SGHKS, CDR2 YYEKEE (reference sequence).

In DNA form, the CDR3 reads TGCAGTGCGAGCGACAGGGGGCGCGGGGACACCATATATTTT. Its translation: CSASDRGRGDTIYF. The chain couples TRBV20-1 to TRBJ1-3; 10 positions agree with TRBD1. The CDR3 runs to 14 residues. V lost 6 bases, J lost 8 bases, and 10 bases stayed unmatched. Germline V gene lookup returns CDR1 DFQATT and CDR2 SNEGSKA (reference sequence).

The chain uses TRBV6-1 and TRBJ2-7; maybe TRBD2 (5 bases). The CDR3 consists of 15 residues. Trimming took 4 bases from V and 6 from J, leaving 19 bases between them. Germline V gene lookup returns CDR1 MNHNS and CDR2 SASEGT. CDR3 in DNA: TGTGCCAGCAGTGTAAAACCGGGAAGCTGGCTCGAGCAGTACTTC. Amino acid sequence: CASSVKPGSWLEQYF.

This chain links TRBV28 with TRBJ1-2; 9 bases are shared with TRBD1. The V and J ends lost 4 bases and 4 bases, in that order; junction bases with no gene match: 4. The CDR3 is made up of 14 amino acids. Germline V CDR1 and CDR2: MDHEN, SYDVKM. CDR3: CASSYDRGGYGYTF. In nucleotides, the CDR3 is TGTGCCAGCAGTTATGACAGGGGGGGCTATGGCTACACCTTC.

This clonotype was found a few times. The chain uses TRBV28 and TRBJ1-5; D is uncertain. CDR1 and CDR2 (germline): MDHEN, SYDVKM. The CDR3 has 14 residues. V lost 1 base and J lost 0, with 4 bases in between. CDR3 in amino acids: CASSLSVSNQPQHF. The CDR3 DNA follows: TGTGCCAGCAGTTTATCGGTTAGCAATCAGCCCCAGCATTTT.

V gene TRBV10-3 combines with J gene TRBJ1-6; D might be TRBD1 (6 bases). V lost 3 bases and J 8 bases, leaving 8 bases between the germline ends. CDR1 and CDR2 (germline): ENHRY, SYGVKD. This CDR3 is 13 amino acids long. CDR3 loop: CAISEQGDSPLHF. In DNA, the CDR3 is TGTGCCATCAGTGAACAGGGTGATTCACCCCTCCACTTT.

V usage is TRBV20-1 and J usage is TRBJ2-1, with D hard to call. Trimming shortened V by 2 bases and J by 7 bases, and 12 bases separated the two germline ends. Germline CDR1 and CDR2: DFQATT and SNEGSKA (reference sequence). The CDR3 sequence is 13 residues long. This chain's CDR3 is CSARPSPSNEQFF. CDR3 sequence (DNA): TGCAGTGCTAGACCGAGTCCCTCAAATGAGCAGTTCTTC.

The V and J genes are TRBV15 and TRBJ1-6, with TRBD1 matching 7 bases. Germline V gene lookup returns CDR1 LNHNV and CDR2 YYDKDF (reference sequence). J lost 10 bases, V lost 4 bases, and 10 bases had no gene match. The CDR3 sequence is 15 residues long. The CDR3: CATSKLTGSVSPLHF. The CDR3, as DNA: TGTGCCACCAGCAAATTGACAGGGTCCGTCTCACCCCTCCACTTT.

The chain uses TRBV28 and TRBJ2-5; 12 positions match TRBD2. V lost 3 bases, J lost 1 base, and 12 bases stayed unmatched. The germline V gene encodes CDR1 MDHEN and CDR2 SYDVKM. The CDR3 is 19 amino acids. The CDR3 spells CASSFSRTRLAGVQETQYF. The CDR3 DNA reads TGTGCCAGCAGTTTCTCCCGGACCCGACTAGCGGGAGTCCAAGAGACCCAGTACTTC. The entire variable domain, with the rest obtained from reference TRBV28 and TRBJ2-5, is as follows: DVKVTQSSRYLVKRTGEKVFLECVQDMDHENMFWYRQDPGLGLRLIYFSYDVKMKEKGDIPEGYSVSREKKERFSLILESASTNQTSMYLCASSFSRTRLAGVQETQYFGPGTRLLVL.

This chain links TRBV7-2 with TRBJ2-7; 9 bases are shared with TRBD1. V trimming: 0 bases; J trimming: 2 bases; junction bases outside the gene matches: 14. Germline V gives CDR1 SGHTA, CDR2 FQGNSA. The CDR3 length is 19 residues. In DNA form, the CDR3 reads TGTGCCAGCAGCTTAGCGCTGACGTGGGACAGGGCTGTCACCTACGAGCAGTACTTC. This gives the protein CASSLALTWDRAVTYEQYF.

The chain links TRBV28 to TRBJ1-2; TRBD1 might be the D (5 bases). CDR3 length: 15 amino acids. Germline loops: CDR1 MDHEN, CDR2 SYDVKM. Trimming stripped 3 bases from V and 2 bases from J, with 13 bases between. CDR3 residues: CASSLIPSGNYGYTF. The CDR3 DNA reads TGTGCCAGCAGTTTGATCCCCTCAGGGAACTATGGCTACACCTTC.

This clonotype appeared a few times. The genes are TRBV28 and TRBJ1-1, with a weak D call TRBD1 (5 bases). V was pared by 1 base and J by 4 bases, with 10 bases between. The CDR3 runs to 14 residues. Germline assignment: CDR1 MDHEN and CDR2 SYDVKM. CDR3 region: CASSLSGFGTEAFF. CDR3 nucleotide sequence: TGTGCCAGCAGTTTATCAGGGTTTGGCACTGAAGCTTTCTTT.

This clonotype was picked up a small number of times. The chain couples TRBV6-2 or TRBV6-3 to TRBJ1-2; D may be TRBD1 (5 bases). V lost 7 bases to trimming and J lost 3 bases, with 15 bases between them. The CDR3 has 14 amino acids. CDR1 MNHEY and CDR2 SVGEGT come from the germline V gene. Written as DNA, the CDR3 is TGTGCCAGCACGTGGGACGCCGCCTACTATGGCTACACCTTC. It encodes CASTWDAAYYGYTF.

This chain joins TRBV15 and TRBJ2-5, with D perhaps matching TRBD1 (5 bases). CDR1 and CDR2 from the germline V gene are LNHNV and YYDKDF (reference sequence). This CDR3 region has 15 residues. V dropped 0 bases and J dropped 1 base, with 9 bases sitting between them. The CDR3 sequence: CATSRDRGPQETQYF. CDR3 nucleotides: TGTGCCACCAGCAGAGATAGGGGCCCCCAAGAGACCCAGTACTTC.

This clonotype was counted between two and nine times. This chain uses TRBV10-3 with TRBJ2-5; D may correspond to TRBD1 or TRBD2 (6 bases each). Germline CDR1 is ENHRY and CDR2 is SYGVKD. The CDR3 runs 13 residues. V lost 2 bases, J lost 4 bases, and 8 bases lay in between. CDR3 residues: CAISEGGRETQYF. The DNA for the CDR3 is TGTGCCATCAGTGAGGGGGGGCGAGAGACCCAGTACTTC.

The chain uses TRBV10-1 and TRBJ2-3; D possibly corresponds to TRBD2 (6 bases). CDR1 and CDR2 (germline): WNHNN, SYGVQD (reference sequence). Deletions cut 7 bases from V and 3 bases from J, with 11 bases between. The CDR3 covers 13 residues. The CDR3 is CASNRDLTDTQYF. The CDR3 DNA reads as TGCGCCAGCAACCGGGACTTGACAGATACGCAGTATTTT.